The 22 T cell receptor beta chains given below trace back to one sample, sequenced in a study of T-cell reconstitution after alpha-beta-depleted transplantation in children. Preparation of the TCRbeta library used unique molecular identifiers. Each CDR3 protein is one row after TCRdb ran MiXCR on the PCR reads. This table has around 370,000 distinct CDR3 sequences, about 17% appearing once. This specimen consisted of PBMCs, mostly from graft donor cells, obtained 360 days after TCRalphabeta/CD19-depleted stem cell transplant. These receptors originate from a male patient between 2 and 15 years old who had a stem cell transplant for acute lymphoblastic leukemia, so the T cells may come from the graft donor.

The sample holds many counts of this clonotype. The chain couples TRBV5-1 to TRBJ1-1, with D maybe TRBD1 (5 bases). From germline, CDR1 is SGHRS and CDR2 YFSETQ. The length of the CDR3 is 14 residues. The V end was cut by 3 bases, the J end by 4 bases, with 13 bases between. CDR3 sequence (DNA): TGCGCCAGCAGCTACAGAAGGGGTTCCACTGAAGCTTTCTTT. It yields the protein CASSYRRGSTEAFF.

The J gene is TRBJ2-5, the V gene TRBV12-3 or TRBV12-4; D uncertain. V was pared by 6 bases and J by 5 bases, with 16 bases between. The CDR3 contains 14 residues. CDR3 region: CASSPLPVGETQYF. The CDR3 region has the DNA TGTGCCAGCAGCCCCCTGCCGGTGGGGGAGACCCAGTACTTC.

This clonotype was counted between two and nine times. This chain connects TRBV4-3 to TRBJ2-3; 7 bases map to TRBD2. The CDR3 extends over 15 amino acids. Trimming cost V 0 bases and J 4 bases; bases outside gene matches: 4. CDR1 LGHNA and CDR2 YSLEER come from the germline V gene. The CDR3 sequence is CASSQDWGGADTQYF. The CDR3 DNA reads TGCGCCAGCAGCCAAGATTGGGGGGGTGCAGATACGCAGTATTTT.

The table lists this clonotype with a few counts. The chain couples TRBV5-5 to TRBJ2-2; 7 bases line up with TRBD2. Germline CDR1 reads SGHKS; CDR2 reads YYEKEE (reference sequence). The CDR3 covers 18 residues. The junction had 13 bases not matched to a gene; V was cut back by 5 bases and J by 0 bases. DNA for the CDR3: TGTGCCAGCAGACCCAACCCCTCGGGGAGGGCGAACACCGGGGAGCTGTTTTTT. Translating gives CASRPNPSGRANTGELFF. Full variable domain (rest looked up from reference TRBV5-5 and TRBJ2-2): DAGVTQSPTHLIKTRGQQVTLRCSPISGHKSVSWYQQVLGQGPQFIFQYYEKEERGRGNFPDRFSARQFPNYSSELNVNALLLGDSALYLCASRPNPSGRANTGELFFGEGSRLTVL.

This sequence joins TRBV4-1 and TRBJ2-5, with D perhaps assigned TRBD1 or TRBD2 (5 bases each). Germline values: CDR1 MGHRA, CDR2 YSYEKL. The CDR3 is 13 amino acids. Trimming stripped 5 bases from V and 6 bases from J, with 13 bases between. As DNA, the CDR3 is TGCGCCAGCAGCGGAAATAGGGGACAGACCCAGTACTTC. Its translation: CASSGNRGQTQYF.

This clonotype was found a few times. The rearrangement links TRBV7-9 to TRBJ1-4; D possibly corresponds to TRBD1 (6 bases). CDR3 length: 14 amino acids. Trimming stripped 5 bases from V and 8 bases from J, with 15 bases between. CDR1 and CDR2 (germline): SEHNR, FQNEAQ (reference sequence). CDR3 DNA: TGTGCCAGCAGCCAATCGGACAGAAGCGAAAAACTGTTTTTT. Amino acids: CASSQSDRSEKLFF.

This clonotype has only a few counts. This chain uses TRBV3-1 with TRBJ2-2; D is perhaps TRBD2 (5 bases). The CDR3 is made up of 13 amino acids. The V end lost 3 bases, the J end lost 8 bases, and 10 bases lay between the germline ends. Germline assignment: CDR1 LGHDT and CDR2 YNNKEL (reference sequence). This CDR3 is CASSHGRGGELFF. CDR3 DNA: TGTGCCAGCAGCCATGGACGGGGAGGGGAGCTGTTTTTT.

A few counts support this clonotype. The CDR3 bases are TGTGCCTGGACCGACACGTACAATGAGCAGTTCTTC. Its protein is CAWTDTYNEQFF. The rearrangement links TRBV30 to TRBJ2-1; D gene unclear. CDR3 length: 12 amino acids. The germline V gene encodes CDR1 GTSNPN and CDR2 SVGIG (reference sequence). V was cut by 4 bases and J by 4 bases, with 8 bases left in between. The complete variable domain, with remaining parts taken from reference TRBV30 and TRBJ2-1, reads SQTIHQWPATLVQPVGSPLSLECTVEGTSNPNLYWYRQAAGRGLQLLFYSVGIGQISSEVPQNLSASRPQDRQFILSSKKLLLSDSGFYLCAWTDTYNEQFFGPGTRLTVL.

The chain employs TRBV9 and TRBJ2-4; a possible D gene is TRBD1 (6 bases). Germline values: CDR1 SGDLS, CDR2 YYNGEE. The CDR3 has 15 amino acids. Trimming removed 0 bases at V and 7 bases at J, with 14 bases between. The CDR3 region is CASSVVTGQGNIQYF. The CDR3 DNA reads as TGTGCCAGCAGCGTAGTAACGGGCCAGGGGAACATTCAGTACTTC.

There are a few counts of this clonotype. The chain joins TRBV28 to TRBJ2-2, with D possibly being TRBD1 or TRBD2 (5 bases each). Trimming left V 8 bases short and J 4 bases short, with 11 bases between. Germline-derived CDR1 and CDR2 are MDHEN and SYDVKM. The CDR3 is 13 residues long. CDR3 amino acids: CASGWGSTGELFF. The CDR3 DNA sequence: TGTGCCAGCGGCTGGGGGTCCACCGGGGAGCTGTTTTTT.

The CDR3 sequence is CASSSPRSGMSSYNEQFF. DNA for the CDR3: TGCGCCAGCAGCTCCCCTCGTTCGGGGATGAGCTCCTACAATGAGCAGTTCTTC. The V and J genes are TRBV5-1 and TRBJ2-1; the D gene is possibly TRBD2 (5 bases). There are 18 residues in the CDR3. The germline V gene encodes CDR1 SGHRS and CDR2 YFSETQ. Trimming removed 3 bases from V and 0 bases from J, with 19 bases in between.

At least ten counts were recorded for this clonotype. V gene TRBV11-2 combines with J gene TRBJ2-1; 9 bases are a match to TRBD2. Trimming removed 5 bases from V and 4 bases from J; junction bases left unmatched: 6. Per the germline V gene, CDR1 is SGHAT and CDR2 is FQNNGV. The CDR3 totals 15 residues. CDR3 in amino acids: CASSPTSGFYNEQFF. In DNA form, the CDR3 reads TGTGCCAGCAGCCCGACTAGCGGATTTTACAATGAGCAGTTCTTC.

The genes are TRBV9 and TRBJ1-5, with D perhaps matching TRBD1 (5 bases). V lost 0 bases and J lost 7, with 14 bases in between. There are 15 residues in the CDR3. CDR1 SGDLS and CDR2 YYNGEE come from the germline V gene. The CDR3 bases are TGTGCCAGCAGCGTAGATCCGGGAAGGGGACAGCCCCAGCATTTT. It encodes CASSVDPGRGQPQHF.

This clonotype was seen once. CDR3 region: CASRTDRTHQWGRETQYF. In DNA form, the CDR3 reads TGTGCCAGCAGGACGGACAGGACCCACCAATGGGGCAGAGAGACCCAGTACTTC. The genes are TRBV28 and TRBJ2-5, with TRBD1 identical over 7 bases. Germline V gene sequence: CDR1 MDHEN, CDR2 SYDVKM. The V and J ends lost 6 bases and 4 bases, in that order; junction bases with no gene match: 20. This CDR3 is 18 amino acids long.

In this sample, this clonotype turned up a few times. The rearrangement joins TRBV5-6 to TRBJ2-7; D uncertain. Per germline, CDR1 SGHDT and CDR2 YYEEEE. Trimming removed 2 bases at V and 3 bases at J, with 12 bases between. The CDR3 runs 14 residues. This CDR3 is CASSFQDADYEQYF. In nucleotides, the CDR3 is TGTGCCAGCAGCTTTCAGGACGCAGACTACGAGCAGTACTTC.

A few counts support this clonotype. V usage is TRBV3-1 and J usage is TRBJ2-1; D unclear. The CDR3 runs 15 residues. Germline assignment: CDR1 LGHDT and CDR2 YNNKEL (reference sequence). Trimming took off 3 bases at V and 4 bases at J, with 13 bases between the two ends. The CDR3 nucleotides are TGTGCCAGCAGCCATGGGCTAGGCACGTACAATGAGCAGTTCTTC. Translated: CASSHGLGTYNEQFF.

A few counts support this clonotype. The chain combines TRBV7-9 with TRBJ1-1, with D perhaps matching TRBD1 (6 bases). The CDR3 loop spans 15 amino acids. Germline lookup yields CDR1 SEHNR and CDR2 FQNEAQ (reference sequence). V lost 5 bases and J lost 0, with 13 bases in between. The CDR3 region has the DNA TGTGCCAGCAGCCCCCACAGGGTCTTGAACACTGAAGCTTTCTTT. Protein sequence: CASSPHRVLNTEAFF.

This clonotype was seen only a few times. The chain couples TRBV12-3 or TRBV12-4 to TRBJ2-3; D is tentatively TRBD1 or TRBD2 (5 bases each). The CDR3 is 15 amino acids. V lost 5 bases and J 0 bases, leaving 12 bases between the germline ends. The CDR3 bases are TGTGCCAGCAGTATAGTGGGACGGAGCACAGATACGCAGTATTTT. This codes for CASSIVGRSTDTQYF.

This clonotype turned up a few times. The genes are TRBV15 and TRBJ2-1; the match to TRBD2 covers 9 bases. The J segment lost 9 bases and the V segment lost 1 base, leaving 10 bases of the junction unmatched. CDR3 size: 16 residues. Germline-derived CDR1 and CDR2 are LNHNV and YYDKDF (reference sequence). CDR3 sequence reads: CATSRGAGGPYLEQFF. CDR3 DNA sequence: TGTGCCACCAGCAGAGGAGCGGGAGGACCTTATCTTGAGCAGTTCTTC.

The chain employs TRBV20-1 and TRBJ2-3, with 7 bases fitting TRBD1. The germline V gene encodes CDR1 DFQATT and CDR2 SNEGSKA (reference sequence). This CDR3 comprises 13 residues. The J segment lost 7 bases and the V segment lost 3 bases, leaving 7 bases of the junction unmatched. DNA of the CDR3: TGCAGTGCTAGGATGGACAGGCAAAATACGCAGTATTTT. It is translated as CSARMDRQNTQYF.

This clonotype was seen a handful of times. This chain uses TRBV7-2 with TRBJ2-2; D remains ambiguous. Germline V gene lookup returns CDR1 SGHTA and CDR2 FQGNSA. V was clipped by 2 bases and J by 9 bases, with 16 bases between them. The CDR3 is 15 amino acids. The CDR3 loop reads CASSLYGDISRELFF. The CDR3 DNA sequence: TGTGCCAGCAGCTTATATGGGGATATTAGCAGGGAGCTGTTTTTT.

The chain uses TRBV11-3 and TRBJ2-1; 9 nucleotides align to TRBD2. Germline CDR1 and CDR2: SGHNT and YENEEA. The CDR3 spans 17 residues. J was trimmed by 4 bases and V by 4 bases; bases with no gene match: 11. DNA for the CDR3: TGTGCCAGCAGCTCCTCCCTAGCGGGACCCATATACAATGAGCAGTTCTTC. Translation: CASSSSLAGPIYNEQFF.